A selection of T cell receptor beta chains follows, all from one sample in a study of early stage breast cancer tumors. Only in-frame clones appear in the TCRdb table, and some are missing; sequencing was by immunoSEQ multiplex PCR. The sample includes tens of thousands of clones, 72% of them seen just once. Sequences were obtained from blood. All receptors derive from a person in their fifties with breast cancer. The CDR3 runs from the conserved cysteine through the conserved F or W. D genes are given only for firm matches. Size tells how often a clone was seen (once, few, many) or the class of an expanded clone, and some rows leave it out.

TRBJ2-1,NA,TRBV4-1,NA,TGCGCCAGCAGCCAAGATCCAAGCTCCGATGAGCAGTTCTTC,CASSQDPSSDEQFF
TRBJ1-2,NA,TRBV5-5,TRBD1,TGTGCCAGCAGCTTGACAGGGGCGGGAGGCTACACCTTC,CASSLTGAGGYTF
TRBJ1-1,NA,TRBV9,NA,TGTGCCAGCAGCTTAGACCAGGAGACTGAAGCTTTCTTT,CASSLDQETEAFF
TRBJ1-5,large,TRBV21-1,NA,TGTGCCCCCCTGGCGGGGGGTAATCAGCCCCAGCATTTT,CAPLAGGNQPQHF
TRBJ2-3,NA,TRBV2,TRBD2,TGTGCCGGGTCTCTAGCGGGAGGATTAGATACGCAGTATTTT,CAGSLAGGLDTQYF
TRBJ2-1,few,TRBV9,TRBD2,TGTGCCAGCAGCGTAGGCGGGAGGGACAATGAGCAGTTCTTC,CASSVGGRDNEQFF
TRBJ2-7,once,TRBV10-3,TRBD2,TGTGCCATCTTTGCCGGGGGGGGGTACGAGCAGTACTTC,CAIFAGGGYEQYF
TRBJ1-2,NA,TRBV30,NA,TGTGCCTATCGAGGGGGGCCGAATGGCTACACCTTC,CAYRGGPNGYTF
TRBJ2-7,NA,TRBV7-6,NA,TGTGCCAGCAGCTTAGGGTCCGGGACCAAGGAGCAGTACTTC,CASSLGSGTKEQYF
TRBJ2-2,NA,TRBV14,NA,TGTGCCAGCAGCCAAGAACTCGGTAACACCGGGGAGCTGTTTTTT,CASSQELGNTGELFF
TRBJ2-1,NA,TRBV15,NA,TGTGCCACCAGCAGAGATAGGGGGAACTACAATGAGCAGTTCTTC,CATSRDRGNYNEQFF
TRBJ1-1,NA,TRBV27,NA,TGTGCCAGCAGTTACAAAGGGGGTACTGAAGCTTTCTTT,CASSYKGGTEAFF
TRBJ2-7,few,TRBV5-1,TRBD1,TGCGCCAGCAGCTTGGGAGGGGGACAGGGGGCCTACGAGCAGTACTTC,CASSLGGGQGAYEQYF
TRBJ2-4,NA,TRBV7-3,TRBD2,TGTGCCAGCAGCAGGACTAGCGGGAGCGGCAAAAACATTCAGTACTTC,CASSRTSGSGKNIQYF
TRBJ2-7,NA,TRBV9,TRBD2,TGTGCCAGCAGCGCGGGACTAGCTGTGAACGAGCAGTACTTC,CASSAGLAVNEQYF
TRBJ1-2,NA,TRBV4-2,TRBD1,TGTGCCAGCAGCCAAGACCCCGGGACAGGGCCCCTTGGCTACACCTTC,CASSQDPGTGPLGYTF
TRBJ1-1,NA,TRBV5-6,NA,TGTGCCAGCAGAACGAGGAACACTGAAGCTTTCTTT,CASRTRNTEAFF
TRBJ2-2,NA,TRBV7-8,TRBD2,TGTGCCAGCAGCCGACGCTGGACTAGCGGACTCACCGGGGAGCTGTTTTTT,CASSRRWTSGLTGELFF